The 25 T cell receptor beta chains given below trace back to one sample, sequenced in a study of cytomegalovirus exposure and HLA in healthy donors. Primers for the PCR totalled 60 Vbeta and 13 Jbeta. TCRdb keeps only in-frame clones here, not all; method: immunoSEQ multiplex PCR. Among approximately 220,000 clones listed, over 65% were seen once. Sequenced input: PBMCs. The receptors were sampled from a young man in good health and CMV-seronegative.

A remark on this clone: Other DNA sequences in the same sample also yield this CDR3. The chain is built from TRBV5-1 and TRBJ2-5; 7 positions agree with TRBD1. The CDR3 spans 14 residues. Germline assignment: CDR1 SGHRS and CDR2 YFSETQ. Trimming at V came to 0 bases and at J to 5 bases, leaving 4 bases not matched to a gene. The CDR3 region is CASSLGQGVETQYF. The CDR3 DNA is TGCGCCAGCAGCTTGGGACAGGGCGTGGAGACCCAGTACTTC.

The chain recombines TRBV27 with TRBJ1-5, with D unclear. The germline V and J ends were trimmed by 3 bases and 1 base, with 7 bases remaining between them. CDR3 length: 14 amino acids. Germline V CDR1 and CDR2: MNHEY, SMNVEV (reference sequence). In nucleotides, the CDR3 is TGTGCCAGCAGTTTCGCCGGGAGCAATCAGCCCCAGCATTTT. Encoded protein: CASSFAGSNQPQHF.

V gene TRBV5-1 combines with J gene TRBJ1-3; a possible D gene is TRBD1 (5 bases). V gave up 4 bases and J gave up 1 base, with 15 bases separating them. The V gene's germline CDR1 is SGHRS and CDR2 YFSETQ. This CDR3 region has 16 residues. The CDR3 nucleotides read TGCGCCAGCAGCCTCAGGGTCTTCGGATCTGGAAACACCATATATTTT. Encoded protein: CASSLRVFGSGNTIYF.

V is TRBV7-9 and J is TRBJ1-6; D is perhaps TRBD1 (6 bases). The V and J ends lost 1 base and 7 bases respectively, with 11 bases between them. The CDR3 has 15 amino acids. Germline assignment: CDR1 SEHNR and CDR2 FQNEAQ (reference sequence). The CDR3 here is CASSLGGRGNSPLHF. DNA for the CDR3: TGTGCCAGCAGCTTAGGTGGTAGGGGGAATTCACCCCTCCACTTT.

This clone occurred a few times. The chain couples TRBV7-9 to TRBJ2-5, with D possibly being TRBD2 (5 bases). Germline values: CDR1 SEHNR, CDR2 FQNEAQ (reference sequence). V was shortened by 1 base and J by 6 bases, with 15 bases between the two germline ends. The CDR3 length is 15 residues. CDR3 sequence reads: CASSLVPGSWKTQYF. In DNA, the CDR3 is TGTGCCAGCAGCTTAGTTCCGGGAAGTTGGAAGACCCAGTACTTC.

This CDR3 is CASSVREGMLNTEAFF. DNA for the CDR3: TGTGCCAGCAGCGTGAGGGAGGGGATGCTGAACACTGAAGCTTTCTTT. The V and J genes are TRBV9 and TRBJ1-1, with D possibly being TRBD1 (5 bases). The CDR3 is 16 residues long. Germline V lookup: CDR1 SGDLS, CDR2 YYNGEE. V was trimmed by 2 bases and J by 0 bases, leaving 14 bases between them.

The chain recombines TRBV2 with TRBJ2-6; 7 positions agree with TRBD2. V gave up 6 bases and J gave up 1 base; unmatched junction bases: 6. The CDR3 is 16 residues long. The germline V gene encodes CDR1 SNHLY and CDR2 FYNNEI. The CDR3 loop reads CASRGGGSSGANVLTF. The CDR3 region has the DNA TGTGCCAGCAGGGGGGGAGGGTCATCTGGGGCCAACGTCCTGACTTTC.

The chain recombines TRBV13 with TRBJ2-3; D gene unclear. Per germline, CDR1 PRHDT and CDR2 FYEKMQ (reference sequence). V lost 2 bases and J lost 1, with 19 bases in between. This CDR3 region has 18 residues. The CDR3 coding sequence is TGTGCCAGCAGCTTATCACCGTTCCGGTCAAAACGCACAGATACGCAGTATTTT. It is translated as CASSLSPFRSKRTDTQYF.

Concerning this clone itself: The conserved phenylalanine or tryptophan normally closing the CDR3 is absent here, so this likely arose from a read error. The chain links TRBV10-1 to TRBJ2-7; weak D call: TRBD1 (6 bases). From germline, CDR1 is WNHNN and CDR2 SYGVQD (reference sequence). This CDR3 spans 14 amino acids. V lost 6 bases, J lost 4 bases, and 16 bases lay in between. As DNA, the CDR3 is TGCGCCAGCAGCAATTCCGGGACACCTTACGAGCAGTACCTC. It codes for CASSNSGTPYEQYL.

The chain's CDR3 is CASSSTGKGGEQFF. In nucleotides, the CDR3 is TGTGCCAGCAGCTCAACCGGGAAAGGCGGAGAGCAGTTCTTC. The chain employs TRBV11-2 and TRBJ2-1; perhaps TRBD2 as D (5 bases). V lost 4 bases and J lost 10, with 17 bases in between. This CDR3 has 14 amino acids. Germline assignment: CDR1 SGHAT and CDR2 FQNNGV.

V gene TRBV7-2 combines with J gene TRBJ1-4; perhaps TRBD1 as D (6 bases). Per germline, CDR1 SGHTA and CDR2 FQGNSA. This CDR3 spans 12 amino acids. V was shortened by 4 bases and J by 12 bases, with 12 bases between the two germline ends. CDR3 sequence: CASSWQGSELFF. CDR3 DNA: TGTGCCAGCAGCTGGCAGGGGAGCGAACTGTTTTTT.

The chain is built from TRBV2 and TRBJ2-6; 12 bases fit TRBD2. Germline V gives CDR1 SNHLY, CDR2 FYNNEI. J gave up 0 bases and V 6 bases, and 0 bases lay outside the gene matches. This CDR3 is 16 amino acids long. This CDR3 is CASRGLAGSGANVLTF. The CDR3 region has the DNA TGTGCCAGCAGGGGACTAGCGGGCTCTGGGGCCAACGTCCTGACTTTC.

The chain couples TRBV7-3 to TRBJ2-3, with 8 bases fitting TRBD2. CDR1 and CDR2 (germline): SGHTA, FQGTGA. With 3 bases clipped from V and 5 bases from J, the junction kept 4 bases outside the gene matches. The CDR3 totals 14 residues. CDR3 DNA sequence: TGTGCCAGCAGCTTCGGGACTAGAGGAGATACGCAGTATTTT. It is translated as CASSFGTRGDTQYF.

The V gene is TRBV6-4, the J gene TRBJ1-2; 10 bases are a match to TRBD1. With 6 bases clipped from V and 6 bases from J, the junction kept 4 bases outside the gene matches. The germline V gene has CDR1 MRHNA and CDR2 SNTAGT. This CDR3 contains 13 residues. The CDR3 is CASSSTGGDGYTF. Written as DNA, the CDR3 is TGTGCCAGCAGCTCGACAGGGGGCGATGGCTACACCTTC.

The chain uses TRBV6-5 and TRBJ2-7, with D possibly TRBD2 on 6 matching bases. The V and J ends lost 6 bases and 4 bases respectively, with 16 bases between them. This CDR3 has 14 residues. Germline V CDR1 and CDR2: MNHEY, SVGAGI. CDR3 region: CASRGGAPGYEQYF. For the CDR3, the DNA is TGTGCCAGCAGGGGGGGTGCCCCCGGGTACGAGCAGTACTTC.

This rearrangement joins TRBV27 to TRBJ2-5, with TRBD1 identical over 8 bases. Germline lookup yields CDR1 MNHEY and CDR2 SMNVEV (reference sequence). There are 15 residues in the CDR3. V lost 1 base, J lost 1 base, and 2 bases stayed unmatched. The DNA of the CDR3 is TGTGCCAGCAGTTTATTCAGGGGGCTCCAAGAGACCCAGTACTTC. Its protein product is CASSLFRGLQETQYF.

The rearrangement joins TRBV5-1 to TRBJ2-1, with TRBD1 matching 8 bases. The germline gives CDR1 SGHRS, CDR2 YFSETQ. Germline trimming cut 2 bases from V and 6 bases from J; bases unmatched to any gene: 7. The CDR3 is 15 residues long. CDR3 nucleotides: TGCGCCAGCAGCTTCCAGGGGGCTGAATTCAATGAGCAGTTCTTC. As protein: CASSFQGAEFNEQFF.

This chain joins TRBV14 and TRBJ1-1, with D maybe TRBD1 (5 bases). V lost 1 base and J 8 bases, leaving 11 bases between the germline ends. The CDR3 runs to 13 residues. Germline CDR1 SGHDN, CDR2 FVKESK. The CDR3 bases are TGTGCCAGCAGCCAAGGGGGCGGGGGAGAAGCTTTCTTT. It specifies CASSQGGGGEAFF. Using reference TRBV14 and TRBJ1-1 for the parts outside the CDR3, the full variable domain is EAGVTQFPSHSVIEKGQTVTLRCDPISGHDNLYWYRRVMGKEIKFLLHFVKESKQDESGMPNNRFLAERTGGTYSTLKVQPAELEDSGVYFCASSQGGGGEAFFGQGTRLTVV.

J is TRBJ2-1 and V is TRBV28; D may be TRBD2 (6 bases). CDR1 MDHEN and CDR2 SYDVKM come from the germline V gene. Between the trimmed V and J ends, which lost 7 bases and 3 bases, there was a span of 19 bases. The CDR3 covers 16 residues. This CDR3 reads CASTTSDYHLYNEQFF. CDR3 bases: TGTGCCAGCACCACCTCGGACTACCACCTCTACAATGAGCAGTTCTTC.

The sample holds a few counts of this clone. This specimen includes other DNA sequences encoding the same CDR3. This sequence joins TRBV7-8 and TRBJ1-1; D is uncertain. Germline lookup yields CDR1 SGHVS and CDR2 FQNEAQ. Between the trimmed V and J ends, which lost 0 bases and 1 base, there was a span of 12 bases. There are 16 residues in the CDR3. The CDR3 DNA reads as TGTGCCAGCAGCTTAGCTTGGTCCGGGTCGAACACTGAAGCTTTCTTT. This gives the protein CASSLAWSGSNTEAFF.

This chain connects TRBV6-5 to TRBJ2-2; tentatively, D is TRBD1 (6 bases). This CDR3 has 13 residues. With 6 bases removed from V and 6 bases from J, the gap between germline ends came to 11 bases. Germline CDR1 MNHEY, CDR2 SVGAGI. CDR3 bases: TGTGCCAGCAGCCCCAGGGGTTCCGGGGAGCTGTTTTTT. It translates to CASSPRGSGELFF.

The chain links TRBV4-1 to TRBJ1-1; D is ambiguous. The V end was cut by 0 bases, the J end by 5 bases, with 13 bases between. The CDR3 covers 15 residues. Looked up from germline, CDR1 is MGHRA and CDR2 is YSYEKL. The DNA for the CDR3 is TGCGCCAGCAGCCAAGATGAGGTCGGGGTGACTGAAGCTTTCTTT. This encodes CASSQDEVGVTEAFF.

The chain joins TRBV18 to TRBJ1-2; D possibly corresponds to TRBD1 (6 bases). V was clipped by 0 bases and J by 5 bases, with 10 bases between them. Germline V gene sequence: CDR1 KGHSH, CDR2 LQKENI. The CDR3 length is 14 residues. This CDR3 reads CASSPPTGKYGYTF. CDR3 in DNA: TGTGCCAGCTCACCACCTACAGGGAAATATGGCTACACCTTC.

The chain uses TRBV7-8 and TRBJ2-1; a possible D gene is TRBD2 (6 bases). V gave up 0 bases and J gave up 6 bases, with 15 bases separating them. CDR1 SGHVS and CDR2 FQNEAQ come from the germline V gene. There are 16 residues in the CDR3. CDR3 protein: CASSLAYLALGNEQFF. The CDR3 DNA follows: TGTGCCAGCAGCTTAGCGTATCTAGCGCTTGGCAATGAGCAGTTCTTC.

The V gene is TRBV2, the J gene TRBJ2-2; TRBD1 matches 9 bases. The junction had 12 bases not matched to a gene; V was cut back by 6 bases and J by 7 bases. Germline CDR1 reads SNHLY; CDR2 reads FYNNEI. The CDR3 is 16 amino acids. CDR3 protein: CASRPGQGRRIGELFF. DNA for the CDR3: TGTGCCAGCAGACCTGGACAGGGGCGAAGGATCGGGGAGCTGTTTTTT.